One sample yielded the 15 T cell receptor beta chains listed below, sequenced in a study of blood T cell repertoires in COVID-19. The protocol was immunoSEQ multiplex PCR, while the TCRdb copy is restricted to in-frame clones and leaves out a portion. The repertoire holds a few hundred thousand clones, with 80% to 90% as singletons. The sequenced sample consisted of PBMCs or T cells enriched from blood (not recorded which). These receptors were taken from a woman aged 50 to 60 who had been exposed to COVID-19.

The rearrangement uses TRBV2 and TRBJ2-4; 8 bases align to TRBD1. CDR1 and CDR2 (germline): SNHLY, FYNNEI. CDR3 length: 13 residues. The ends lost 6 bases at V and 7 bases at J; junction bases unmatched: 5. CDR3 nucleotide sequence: TGTGCCAGCAGCCAGGGGGCGGGTAACATTCAGTACTTC. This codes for CASSQGAGNIQYF.

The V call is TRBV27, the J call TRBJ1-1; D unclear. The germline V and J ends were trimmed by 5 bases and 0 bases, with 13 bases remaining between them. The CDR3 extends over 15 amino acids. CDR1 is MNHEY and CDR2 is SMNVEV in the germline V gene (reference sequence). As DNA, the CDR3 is TGTGCCAGCAGTCTTCGGGGTCCCATGAACACTGAAGCTTTCTTT. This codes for CASSLRGPMNTEAFF.

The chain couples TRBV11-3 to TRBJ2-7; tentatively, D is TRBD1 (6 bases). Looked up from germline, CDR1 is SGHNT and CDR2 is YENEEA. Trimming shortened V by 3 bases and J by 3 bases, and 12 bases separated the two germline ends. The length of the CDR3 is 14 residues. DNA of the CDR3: TGTGCCAGCAGCTTGGGACACCTCGGCTACGAGCAGTACTTC. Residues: CASSLGHLGYEQYF.

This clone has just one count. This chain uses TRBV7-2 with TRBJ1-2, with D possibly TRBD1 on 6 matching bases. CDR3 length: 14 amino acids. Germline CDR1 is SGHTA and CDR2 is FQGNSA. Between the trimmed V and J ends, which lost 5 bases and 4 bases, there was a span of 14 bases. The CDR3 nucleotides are TGTGCCAGCAGCCCGCCTACAGGGATCTATGGCTACACCTTC. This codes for CASSPPTGIYGYTF.

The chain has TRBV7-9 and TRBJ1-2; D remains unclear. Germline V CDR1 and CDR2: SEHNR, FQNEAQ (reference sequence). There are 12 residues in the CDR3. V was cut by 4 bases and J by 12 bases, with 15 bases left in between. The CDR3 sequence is CASSSPSGVHTF. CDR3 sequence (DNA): TGTGCCAGCAGCTCTCCCTCCGGGGTCCACACCTTC. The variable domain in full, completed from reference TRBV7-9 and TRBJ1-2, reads DTGVSQNPRHKITKRGQNVTFRCDPISEHNRLYWYRQTLGQGPEFLTYFQNEAQLEKSRLLSDRFSAERPKGSFSTLEIQRTEQGDSAMYLCASSSPSGVHTFGSGTRLTVV.

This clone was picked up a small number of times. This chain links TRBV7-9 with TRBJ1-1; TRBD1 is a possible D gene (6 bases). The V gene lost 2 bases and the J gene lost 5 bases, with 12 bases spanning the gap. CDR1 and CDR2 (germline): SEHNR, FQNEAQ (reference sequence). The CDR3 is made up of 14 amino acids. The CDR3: CASSLWHQGTEAFF. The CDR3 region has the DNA TGTGCCAGCAGCTTATGGCATCAGGGGACTGAAGCTTTCTTT.

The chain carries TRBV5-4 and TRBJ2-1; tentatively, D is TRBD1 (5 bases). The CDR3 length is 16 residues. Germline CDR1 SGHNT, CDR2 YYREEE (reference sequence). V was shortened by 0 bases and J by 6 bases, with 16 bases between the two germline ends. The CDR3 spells CASSLAGQGKSNEQFF. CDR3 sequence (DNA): TGTGCCAGCAGCTTGGCCGGGCAGGGAAAGAGCAATGAGCAGTTCTTC.

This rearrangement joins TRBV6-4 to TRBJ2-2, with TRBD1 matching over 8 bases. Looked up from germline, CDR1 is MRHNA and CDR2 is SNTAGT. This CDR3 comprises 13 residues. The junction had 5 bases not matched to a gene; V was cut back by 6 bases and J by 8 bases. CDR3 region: CASSLDRGGELFF. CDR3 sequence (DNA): TGTGCCAGCAGCCTCGACAGGGGAGGGGAGCTGTTTTTT.

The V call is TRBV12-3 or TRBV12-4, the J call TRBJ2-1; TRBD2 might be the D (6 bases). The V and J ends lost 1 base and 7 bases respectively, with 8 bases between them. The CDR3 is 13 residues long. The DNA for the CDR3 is TGTGCCAGCAGTTTAGGTGGGAGGAATGAGCAGTTCTTC. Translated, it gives CASSLGGRNEQFF.

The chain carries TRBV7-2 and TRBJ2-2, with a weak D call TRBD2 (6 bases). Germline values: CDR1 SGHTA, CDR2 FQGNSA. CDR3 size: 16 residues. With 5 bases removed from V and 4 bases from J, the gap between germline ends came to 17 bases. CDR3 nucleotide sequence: TGTGCCAGCAGCGTCCCCCCTTGGAGGGGCACCGGGGAGCTGTTTTTT. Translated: CASSVPPWRGTGELFF.

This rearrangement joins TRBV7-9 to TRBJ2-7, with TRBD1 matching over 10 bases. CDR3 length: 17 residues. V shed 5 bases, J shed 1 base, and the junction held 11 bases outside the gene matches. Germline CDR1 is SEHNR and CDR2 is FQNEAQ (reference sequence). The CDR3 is CASSLGQGVRGSYEQYF. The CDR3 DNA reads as TGTGCCAGCAGCCTAGGACAGGGGGTTCGAGGGTCCTACGAGCAGTACTTC.

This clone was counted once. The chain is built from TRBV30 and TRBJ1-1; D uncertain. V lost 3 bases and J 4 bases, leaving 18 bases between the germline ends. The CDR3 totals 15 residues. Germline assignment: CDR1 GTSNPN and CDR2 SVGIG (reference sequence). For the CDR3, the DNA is TGTGCCTGGAGCCAAGCACCCCCGAGAGGCACTGAAGCTTTCTTT. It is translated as CAWSQAPPRGTEAFF.

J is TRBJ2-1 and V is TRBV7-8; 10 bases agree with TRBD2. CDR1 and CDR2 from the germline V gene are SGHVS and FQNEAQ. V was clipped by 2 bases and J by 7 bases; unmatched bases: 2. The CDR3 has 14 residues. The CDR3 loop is CASSLLAGVNEQFF. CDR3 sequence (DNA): TGTGCCAGCAGCTTACTAGCGGGGGTAAATGAGCAGTTCTTC.

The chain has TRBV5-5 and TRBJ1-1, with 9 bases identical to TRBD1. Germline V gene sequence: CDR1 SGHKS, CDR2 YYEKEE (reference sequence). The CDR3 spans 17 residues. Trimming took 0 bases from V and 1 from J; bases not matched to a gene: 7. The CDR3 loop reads CASSLVWTGAPNTEAFF. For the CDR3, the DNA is TGTGCCAGCAGCTTGGTTTGGACAGGGGCCCCGAACACTGAAGCTTTCTTT.

CDR3 nucleotide sequence: TGTGCCAGCAGTTCCCGACGGATGGACACCTACGAGCAGTACTTC. Protein: CASSSRRMDTYEQYF. The genes are TRBV6-5 and TRBJ2-7; a possible D gene is TRBD1 (5 bases). The CDR3 extends over 15 amino acids. CDR1 and CDR2 (germline): MNHEY, SVGAGI. V shed 4 bases and J shed 2 bases, with 15 bases lying between them.